This record covers a single TCR beta chain. Clones were sequenced by immunoSEQ multiplex PCR, and TCRdb holds only the in-frame ones, with some missing. The repertoire holds about 380,000 clones, with roughly 85% as singletons. This specimen belongs to a study of blood T cell repertoires in COVID-19. Trimming stripped 7 bases from V and 6 bases from J, with 9 bases between. The CDR3 runs 12 residues. CDR1 MDHEN and CDR2 SYDVKM come from the germline V gene. This chain uses TRBV28 with TRBJ1-4; D remains ambiguous. The sequencing input was peripheral blood. The origin of this receptor is a woman under 30 with acute or convalescent COVID-19. CDR3 in amino acids: CASTERDEKLFF. In DNA, the CDR3 is TGTGCCAGCACAGAACGGGATGAAAAACTGTTTTTT.